This T cell receptor beta chain was sequenced in a study of blood T cell repertoires in COVID-19. Clones were sequenced by immunoSEQ multiplex PCR, and TCRdb holds only the in-frame ones, with some missing. The sample consists of approximately 140,000 clones, approximately 82% of them appearing once. CDR3 size: 13 residues. Germline CDR1 is ENHRY and CDR2 is SYGVKD. With 11 bases removed from V and 4 bases from J, the gap between germline ends came to 17 bases. The V call is TRBV10-3, the J call TRBJ1-2; perhaps TRBD1 as D (6 bases). The sequenced material came from peripheral blood. The clonotype comes from a human donor with acute or convalescent COVID-19. The donor label of this sample is uncertain. The DNA of the CDR3 is TGTGCCGCCAGATCAGGGGATTCCTATGGCTACACCTTC. The encoded protein is CAARSGDSYGYTF.